This TCR beta chain stems from a study of shared clonotypes between healthy human individuals. The wider study: Each donor had three CD4 naive, three CD4 memory, two CD8 naive and one CD8 memory plate.

Points on this clone: The antigen remains undetermined.

The data were produced by immunoSEQ multiplex PCR, yet TCRdb's version contains in-frame clones alone and is incomplete. Here the sample spans under 650,000 clones, less than 96% being singletons. The study, taken as a whole, reports: Among a handful of donors, about 5% of naive CD4 clonotypes were found in common.

This clonotype was obtained from a woman younger than 45 in good health. The specimen sequenced was naive CD4+ T cells sorted from blood. The sample's subset: CD45RA+ positively selected.

CDR3 sequence (DNA): TGTGCCAGCAGCCTGACAGGGAGTCGAAATCAGCCCCAGCATTTT. The encoded protein is CASSLTGSRNQPQHF. The chain is built from TRBV28 and TRBJ1-5; 7 bases fit TRBD1. Germline CDR1 is MDHEN and CDR2 is SYDVKM. V lost 6 bases to trimming and J lost 4 bases; unmatched junction nucleotides: 9. This CDR3 is built from 15 residues.